The rows below give T cell receptor beta chains drawn from one sample of a study of cytomegalovirus exposure and HLA in healthy donors. Assay: immunoSEQ multiplex PCR; the TCRdb copy retains only in-frame clones and omits some. The sample yields about 50,000 clones, 80% seen once. Specimen: PBMCs. The source of these receptors is a man aged 30-40 years in good health and CMV-seropositive. CDR3s include the opening cysteine and the closing phenylalanine or tryptophan. A D gene is named only where the DNA matches it firmly. Clone size is shown for a subset of rows, as once, few, many or a class of expanded clone.

>TRBD1|TRBJ1-1|.|TRBV12-5
CASGIIRDRGRGTEAFF
TGTGCTAGTGGGATAATCCGGGACAGGGGGCGAGGCACTGAAGCTTTCTTT
>.|TRBJ1-2|.|TRBV4-1
CASSQGYAGNGGYTF
TGCGCCAGCAGCCAAGGGTACGCAGGGAATGGCGGCTACACCTTC
>TRBD1|TRBJ1-1|.|TRBV6-5
CASSYDRGLTEAFF
TGTGCCAGCAGTTACGACAGGGGGCTTACTGAAGCTTTCTTT
>TRBD1|TRBJ1-4|.|TRBV9
CASSPGGHYEKLFF
TGTGCCAGCAGCCCAGGGGGGCATTATGAAAAACTGTTTTTT
>.|TRBJ1-1|.|TRBV7-9
CASSATPWNTEAFF
TGTGCCAGCAGCGCGACTCCATGGAACACTGAAGCTTTCTTT
>.|TRBJ1-2|once|TRBV6-5
CASKSAANYGYTF
TGTGCCAGCAAATCGGCGGCTAACTATGGCTACACCTTC
>TRBD2|TRBJ2-3|.|TRBV28
CASSLTSGGFTDTQYF
TGTGCCAGCAGTCTCACTAGCGGGGGATTCACAGATACGCAGTATTTT
>.|TRBJ1-2|.|TRBV11-2
CASSQSQGYGYTF
TGTGCCAGCAGCCAATCACAGGGCTATGGCTACACCTTC
>TRBD1|TRBJ1-2|.|TRBV11-2
CASSLIKTGDYGYTF
TGTGCCAGCAGCTTGATAAAGACAGGGGACTATGGCTACACCTTC
>.|TRBJ1-3|.|TRBV5-6
CASSQDLSGSTIYF
TGTGCCAGCAGCCAGGATCTCTCTGGAAGCACCATATATTTT
>.|TRBJ1-2|few|TRBV18
CASSPPVMGGYGYTF
TGTGCCAGCTCACCACCCGTAATGGGGGGATATGGCTACACCTTC
>TRBD2|TRBJ2-1|.|TRBV7-6
CASSLTTSSGAAYNEQFF
TGTGCCAGCAGCTTAACCACATCTAGCGGGGCCGCCTACAATGAGCAGTTCTTC
>TRBD2|TRBJ2-1|.|TRBV2
CASSTLAGGGYNEQFF
TGTGCCAGCAGTACCCTAGCGGGGGGGGGTTACAATGAGCAGTTCTTC
>TRBD1|TRBJ2-1|.|TRBV12-5
CASGPGQANEQFF
TGTGCTAGTGGTCCCGGACAGGCCAATGAGCAGTTCTTC
>TRBD1|TRBJ1-1|few|TRBV6-1
CASSAGGGGNTEAFF
TGTGCCAGCAGTGCAGGGGGCGGGGGGAACACTGAAGCTTTCTTT
>.|TRBJ1-5|few|TRBV5-1
CASSLVGDSNQPQHF
TGCGCCAGCAGCTTGGTAGGGGATAGCAATCAGCCCCAGCATTTT
>.|TRBJ1-3|.|TRBV28
CASSFLRGSGNTIYF
TGTGCCAGCAGTTTTCTCAGGGGCTCTGGAAACACCATATATTTT
>.|TRBJ2-3|.|TRBV19
CASSISTGSTDTQYF
TGTGCCAGTAGTATATCGACGGGGAGCACAGATACGCAGTATTTT